The present T cell receptor beta chain was sequenced within a study of radiotherapy plus CTLA-4 blockade in lung cancer. Study findings and constraints: Among blood TCR repertoires after radiotherapy plus ipilimumab, tumor-derived clones expanded. Early clonal dynamics of blood T cells, together with interferon-beta, were reported as the best response predictor.

The CDR3 extends over 16 amino acids. CDR1 and CDR2 from the germline V gene are SGHTA and FQGNSA. V was pared by 0 bases and J by 3 bases, with 15 bases between. Turning to this clone: Its target is not known.

Using immunoSEQ multiplex PCR, the repertoire was profiled, and TCRdb retains in-frame clones only, with some absent. The repertoire consists of around 71,000 clones, with approximately 76% occurring once and the leading ten covering approximately 16%. People whose metastatic non-small-cell lung cancer was chemo-refractory got focal radiation along with CTLA-4 blockade by ipilimumab. The sample in question was peripheral blood, obtained from a patient treated with radiotherapy plus ipilimumab. The rearrangement joins TRBV7-2 to TRBJ2-7, with D possibly matching TRBD2 (6 bases). The sequence came from a human donor with non-small cell lung cancer whose response to radiotherapy plus ipilimumab could not be evaluated. Some clones in this sample may be carry-over from other donors' samples. The CDR3 loop is CASSLAPAGRGYEQYF. The CDR3 region has the DNA TGTGCCAGCAGCTTAGCCCCCGCCGGGCGGGGCTACGAGCAGTACTTC.